The T cell receptor beta chain under discussion was sequenced for a study of cytomegalovirus exposure and HLA in healthy donors. The germline V gene has CDR1 SQVTM and CDR2 ANQGSEA. This CDR3 has 13 residues. Between the trimmed V and J ends, which lost 3 bases and 4 bases, there was a span of 12 bases. Study-level findings and limits: Under in vitro conditions, three CMV-associated chains were confirmed as specific for CMV antigens. Most TCR sequences were uncommon, yet certain public TCRs appeared in many donors.

Turning to this clone: The target antigen is unknown.

Clones were read by immunoSEQ multiplex PCR, and TCRdb kept only the in-frame ones, dropping some. The sample contains 200,000 to 300,000 clones, about 90% of which appear only once. This sequence was found in a woman younger than 45 in good health and CMV-seronegative. The chain is built from TRBV29-1 and TRBJ1-1; D uncertain. Sequenced material: PBMCs. This CDR3 is CSVEPLIRTEAFF. The CDR3 nucleotides read TGCAGCGTTGAGCCCTTGATTCGCACTGAAGCTTTCTTT. Drawing the rest from reference TRBV29-1 and TRBJ1-1, the complete variable domain is SAVISQKPSRDICQRGTSLTIQCQVDSQVTMMFWYRQQPGQSLTLIATANQGSEATYESGFVIDKFPISRPNLTFSTLTVSNMSPEDSSIYLCSVEPLIRTEAFFGQGTRLTVV.